Following are 5 T cell receptor beta chains from one sample sequenced in a study of early T cells in non-severe SARS-CoV-2 infection. Using its own MiXCR run on the 5' RACE reads, TCRdb lists one record per CDR3 protein. The sample yields approximately 60,000 distinct CDR3 sequences, almost 9% seen once. The sequences come from whole blood, collected at baseline. All receptors come from an adult who was a healthcare worker with PCR-confirmed SARS-CoV-2 infection or an uninfected control (not recorded which).

The chain uses TRBV12-3 or TRBV12-4 and TRBJ2-4; TRBD2 matches 12 bases. This CDR3 has 19 amino acids. V dropped 3 bases and J dropped 1; count of bases not matched to a gene: 10. In nucleotides, the CDR3 is TGTGCCAGCAGTTTTCTAGCGGGAGGGCCGTGGTCGGCCAAAAACATTCAGTACTTC. It specifies CASSFLAGGPWSAKNIQYF.

This clonotype was seen many times. Here the CDR3 reads CSASSTATTYNEQFF. The CDR3 nucleotides are TGCAGTGCTAGCTCAACAGCGACTACCTACAATGAGCAGTTCTTC. This chain links TRBV20-1 with TRBJ2-1; D is possibly TRBD2 (5 bases). Germline CDR1 reads DFQATT; CDR2 reads SNEGSKA (reference sequence). Trimming shortened V by 3 bases and J by 2 bases, and 14 bases separated the two germline ends. This CDR3 region has 15 residues.

The gene calls are TRBV5-4 and TRBJ2-3; TRBD1 matches at 7 bases. J gave up 1 base and V 4 bases, and 21 bases lay outside the gene matches. This CDR3 spans 20 amino acids. The germline gives CDR1 SGHNT, CDR2 YYREEE (reference sequence). CDR3: CASSQRGRPNPAQGTDTQYF. The CDR3, as DNA: TGTGCCAGCAGCCAGAGGGGGCGACCCAACCCAGCGCAAGGCACAGATACGCAGTATTTT. The variable domain in full, completed from reference TRBV5-4 and TRBJ2-3, reads ETGVTQSPTHLIKTRGQQVTLRCSSQSGHNTVSWYQQALGQGPQFIFQYYREEENGRGNFPPRFSGLQFPNYSSELNVNALELDDSALYLCASSQRGRPNPAQGTDTQYFGPGTRLTVL.

The rearrangement uses TRBV5-8 and TRBJ2-2, with D perhaps matching TRBD1 (6 bases). V lost 2 bases and J lost 7, with 15 bases in between. This CDR3 is built from 15 residues. From germline, CDR1 is SGHTS and CDR2 YDEGEE. CDR3 region: CASSFPGAGVGELFF. CDR3 sequence (DNA): TGTGCCAGCAGCTTCCCAGGGGCCGGGGTCGGGGAGCTGTTTTTT.

This clonotype was observed a handful of times. The chain links TRBV5-6 to TRBJ2-1, with 10 bases fitting TRBD2. Per the germline V gene, CDR1 is SGHDT and CDR2 is YYEEEE. The V gene end was trimmed by 2 bases and the J gene end by 1 base; junction bases not matched to a gene: 6. CDR3 size: 17 residues. The CDR3 nucleotides are TGTGCCAGCAGCTTACTGACTAGCGGGCCTTCCTACAATGAGCAGTTCTTC. This sequence encodes CASSLLTSGPSYNEQFF.